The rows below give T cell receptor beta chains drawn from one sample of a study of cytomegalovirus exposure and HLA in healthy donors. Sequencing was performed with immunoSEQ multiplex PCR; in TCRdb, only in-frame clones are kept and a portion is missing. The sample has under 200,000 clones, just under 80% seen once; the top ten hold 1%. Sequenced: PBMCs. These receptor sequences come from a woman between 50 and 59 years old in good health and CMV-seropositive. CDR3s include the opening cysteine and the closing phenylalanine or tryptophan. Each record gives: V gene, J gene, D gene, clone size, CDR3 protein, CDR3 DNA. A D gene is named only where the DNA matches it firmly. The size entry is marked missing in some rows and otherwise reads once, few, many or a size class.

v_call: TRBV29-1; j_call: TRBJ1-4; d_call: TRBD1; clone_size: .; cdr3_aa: CSVRTGGYEKLFF; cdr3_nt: TGCAGCGTTAGGACAGGGGGTTACGAAAAACTGTTTTTT
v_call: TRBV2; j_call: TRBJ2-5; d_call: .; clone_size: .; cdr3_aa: CASSELGATETQYF; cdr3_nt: TGTGCCAGCAGTGAACTGGGGGCGACAGAGACCCAGTACTTC
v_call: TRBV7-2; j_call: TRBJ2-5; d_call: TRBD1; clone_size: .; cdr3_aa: CASSLGQGARETQYF; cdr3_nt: TGTGCCAGCAGCTTAGGGCAGGGGGCACGAGAGACCCAGTACTTC
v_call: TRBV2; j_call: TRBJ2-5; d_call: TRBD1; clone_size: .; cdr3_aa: CASSEGDRASETQYF; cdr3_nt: TGTGCCAGCAGTGAAGGGGACAGGGCGAGCGAGACCCAGTACTTC
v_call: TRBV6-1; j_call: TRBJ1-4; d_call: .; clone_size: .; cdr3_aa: CASREPGAGEKLFF; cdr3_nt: TGTGCCAGCAGAGAACCAGGGGCGGGTGAAAAACTGTTTTTT
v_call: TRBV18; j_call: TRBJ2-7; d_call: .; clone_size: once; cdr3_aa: CASSPPWDTLLYEQYF; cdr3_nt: TGTGCCAGCTCACCACCGTGGGACACCCTTCTTTACGAGCAGTACTTC
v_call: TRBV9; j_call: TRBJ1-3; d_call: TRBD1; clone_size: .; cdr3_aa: CASSVEGASGNTIYF; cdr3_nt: TGTGCCAGCAGCGTAGAGGGGGCCAGCGGAAACACCATATATTTT
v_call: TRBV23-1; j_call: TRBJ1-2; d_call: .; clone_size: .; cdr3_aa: CASSRKGDGYTF; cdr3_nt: TGCGCCAGCAGTCGGAAAGGGGATGGCTACACCTTC
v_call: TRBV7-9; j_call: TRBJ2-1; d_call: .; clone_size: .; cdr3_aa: CASSLFPQAGNEQFF; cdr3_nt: TGTGCCAGCAGCTTATTCCCCCAGGCGGGAAATGAGCAGTTCTTC
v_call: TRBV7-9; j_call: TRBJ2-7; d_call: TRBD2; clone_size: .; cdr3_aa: CASTAGVRTYEQYF; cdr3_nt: TGTGCCAGCACTGCGGGGGTTAGGACCTACGAGCAGTACTTC
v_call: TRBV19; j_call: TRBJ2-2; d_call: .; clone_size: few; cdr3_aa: CASSLLPGADGELFF; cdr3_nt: TGTGCCAGTAGCCTCCTCCCAGGGGCGGACGGGGAGCTGTTTTTT
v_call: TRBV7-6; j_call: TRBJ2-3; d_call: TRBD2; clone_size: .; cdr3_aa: CASSVLQAGVTDTQYF; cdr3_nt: TGTGCCAGCAGCGTCCTCCAGGCGGGGGTAACAGATACGCAGTATTTT
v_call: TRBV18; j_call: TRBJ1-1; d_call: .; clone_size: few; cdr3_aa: CASSPSMNTEAFF; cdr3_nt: TGTGCCAGCTCACCTTCTATGAACACTGAAGCTTTCTTT
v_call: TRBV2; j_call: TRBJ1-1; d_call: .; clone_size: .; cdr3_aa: CASSDDITEAFF; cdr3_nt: TGTGCCAGCAGTGACGACATCACTGAAGCTTTCTTT
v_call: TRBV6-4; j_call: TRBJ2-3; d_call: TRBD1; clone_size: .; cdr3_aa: CASSPDRTDTQYF; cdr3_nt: TGTGCCAGCAGCCCGGACAGGACAGATACGCAGTATTTT
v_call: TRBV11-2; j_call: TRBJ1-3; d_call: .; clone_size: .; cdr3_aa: CASRQQGFGNTIYF; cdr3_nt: TGTGCCAGCAGGCAACAGGGATTTGGAAACACCATATATTTT
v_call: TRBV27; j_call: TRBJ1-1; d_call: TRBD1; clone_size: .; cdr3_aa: CASSSFSDRRKAFF; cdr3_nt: TGTGCCAGCAGTTCCTTTTCGGACAGGCGAAAAGCTTTCTTT
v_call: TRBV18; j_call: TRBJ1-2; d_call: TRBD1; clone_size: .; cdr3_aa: CASSPRDRGQANYGYTF; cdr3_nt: TGTGCCAGCTCACCCCGGGACAGGGGGCAAGCTAACTATGGCTACACCTTC
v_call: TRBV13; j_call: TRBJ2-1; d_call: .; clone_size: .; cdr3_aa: CASSPQFNEQFF; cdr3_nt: TGTGCCAGCAGCCCTCAGTTTAATGAGCAGTTCTTC
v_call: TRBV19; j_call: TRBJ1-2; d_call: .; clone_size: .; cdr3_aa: CASSYGAGAAYGYTF; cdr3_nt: TGTGCCAGTAGCTATGGGGCGGGAGCGGCCTATGGCTACACCTTC
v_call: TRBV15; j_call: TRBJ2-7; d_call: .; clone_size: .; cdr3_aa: CATSRGTLTGPARSAEQYF; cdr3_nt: TGTGCCACCAGCAGGGGGACTTTGACAGGGCCAGCGCGATCGGCCGAGCAGTACTTC
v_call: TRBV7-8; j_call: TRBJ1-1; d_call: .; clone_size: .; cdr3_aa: CASSLGASNTEAFF; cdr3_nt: TGTGCCAGCAGCTTAGGGGCGTCGAACACTGAAGCTTTCTTT
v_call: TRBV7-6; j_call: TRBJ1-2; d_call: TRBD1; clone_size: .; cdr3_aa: CASSALQGAEYGYTF; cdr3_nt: TGTGCCAGCAGCGCTCTACAGGGGGCAGAGTATGGCTACACCTTC
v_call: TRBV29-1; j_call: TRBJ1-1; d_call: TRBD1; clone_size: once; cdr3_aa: CSAPDRGSAEAFF; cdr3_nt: TGCAGCGCCCCGGACAGGGGGTCCGCTGAAGCTTTCTTT
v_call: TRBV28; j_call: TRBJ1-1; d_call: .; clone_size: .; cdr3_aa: CASSSSNTEAFF; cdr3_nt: TGTGCCAGCAGCTCCTCGAACACTGAAGCTTTCTTT
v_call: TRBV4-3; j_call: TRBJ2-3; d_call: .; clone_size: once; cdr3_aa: CASSLRWGVQGTQYF; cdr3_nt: TGCGCCAGCAGCCTTAGGTGGGGGGTGCAGGGTACGCAGTATTTT
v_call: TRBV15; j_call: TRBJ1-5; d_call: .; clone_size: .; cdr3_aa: CATSSPGGGDSNQPQHF; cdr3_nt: TGTGCCACCAGCAGCCCTGGAGGGGGGGATAGCAATCAGCCCCAGCATTTT
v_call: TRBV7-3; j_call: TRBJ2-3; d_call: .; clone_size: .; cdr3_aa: CASSLGEDTQYF; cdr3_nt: TGTGCCAGCAGCTTAGGGGAGGATACGCAGTATTTT
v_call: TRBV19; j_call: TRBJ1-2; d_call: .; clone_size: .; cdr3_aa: CASSIDPSYGYTF; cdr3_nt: TGTGCCAGTAGTATAGATCCGTCCTATGGCTACACCTTC
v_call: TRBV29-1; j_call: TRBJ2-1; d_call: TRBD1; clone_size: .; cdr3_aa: CSVDPRQGASSNEQFF; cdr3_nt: TGCAGCGTTGACCCCCGACAGGGGGCTTCGAGCAATGAGCAGTTCTTC
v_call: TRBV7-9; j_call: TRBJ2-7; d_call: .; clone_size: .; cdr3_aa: CASSLGSWSEQYF; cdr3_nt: TGTGCCAGCAGCCTAGGTAGTTGGAGCGAGCAGTACTTC
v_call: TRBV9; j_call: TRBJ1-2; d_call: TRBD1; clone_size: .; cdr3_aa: CASSAGQGNYGYTF; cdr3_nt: TGTGCCAGCAGCGCGGGACAGGGCAACTATGGCTACACCTTC
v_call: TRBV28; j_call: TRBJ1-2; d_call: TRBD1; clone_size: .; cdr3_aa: CASSFSDRVAGGYTF; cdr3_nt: TGTGCCAGCAGTTTCTCCGACAGGGTGGCGGGTGGCTACACCTTC
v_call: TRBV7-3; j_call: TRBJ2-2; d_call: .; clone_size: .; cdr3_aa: CASRPGNTGGLFF; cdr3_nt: TGTGCCAGCCGCCCTGGGAACACCGGGGGGCTGTTTTTT
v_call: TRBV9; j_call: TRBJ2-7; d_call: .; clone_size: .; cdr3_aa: CASSVEGGEGSYEQYF; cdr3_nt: TGTGCCAGCAGCGTAGAAGGAGGGGAAGGGTCCTACGAGCAGTACTTC
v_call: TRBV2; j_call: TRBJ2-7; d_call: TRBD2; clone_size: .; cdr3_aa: CASSWGGDSSYEQYF; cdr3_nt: TGTGCCAGCAGCTGGGGGGGGGATAGCTCCTACGAGCAGTACTTC
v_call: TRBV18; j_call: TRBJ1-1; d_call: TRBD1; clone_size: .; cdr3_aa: CASSPTGGTTEAFF; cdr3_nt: TGTGCCAGCTCACCTACAGGGGGGACCACTGAAGCTTTCTTT
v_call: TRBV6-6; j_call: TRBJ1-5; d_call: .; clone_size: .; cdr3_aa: CASSYAAEQPQHF; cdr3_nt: TGTGCCAGCAGTTACGCAGCGGAACAGCCCCAGCATTTT
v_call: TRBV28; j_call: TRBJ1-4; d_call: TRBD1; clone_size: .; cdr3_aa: CASSLDRGREKLFF; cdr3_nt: TGTGCCAGCAGCCTTGACAGGGGAAGAGAAAAACTGTTTTTT
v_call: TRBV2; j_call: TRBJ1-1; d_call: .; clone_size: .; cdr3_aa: CASKRAPEDTEAFF; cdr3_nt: TGTGCCAGCAAACGGGCTCCGGAGGACACTGAAGCTTTCTTT
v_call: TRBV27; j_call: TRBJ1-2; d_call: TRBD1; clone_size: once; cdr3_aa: CASSYLGQGVWGYTF; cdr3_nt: TGTGCCAGCAGTTACCTTGGACAGGGAGTCTGGGGCTACACCTTC
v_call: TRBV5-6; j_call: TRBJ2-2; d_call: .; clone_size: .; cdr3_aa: CASSTLASWNTGELFF; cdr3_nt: TGTGCCAGCAGCACCTTGGCCTCCTGGAACACCGGGGAGCTGTTTTTT
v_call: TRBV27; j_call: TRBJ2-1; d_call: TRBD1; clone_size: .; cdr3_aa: CASSQKTGVANEQFF; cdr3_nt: TGTGCCAGCAGTCAAAAGACAGGGGTGGCCAATGAGCAGTTCTTC
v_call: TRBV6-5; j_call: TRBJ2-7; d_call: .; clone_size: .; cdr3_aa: CASSYSVQGPYEQYF; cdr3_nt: TGTGCCAGCAGTTACTCCGTACAGGGACCCTACGAGCAGTACTTC
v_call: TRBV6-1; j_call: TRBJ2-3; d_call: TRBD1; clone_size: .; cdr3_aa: CASSRGSYTDTQYF; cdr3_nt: TGTGCCAGCTCCAGGGGGAGTTACACAGATACGCAGTATTTT
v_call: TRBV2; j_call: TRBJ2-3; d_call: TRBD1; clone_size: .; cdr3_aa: CASKDRAFDTDTQYF; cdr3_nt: TGTGCCAGCAAAGACAGGGCCTTTGACACAGATACGCAGTATTTT
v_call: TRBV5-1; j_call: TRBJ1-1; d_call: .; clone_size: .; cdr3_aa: CASSFTDSGRNTEAFF; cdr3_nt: TGCGCCAGCAGCTTTACGGACAGCGGACGGAACACTGAAGCTTTCTTT
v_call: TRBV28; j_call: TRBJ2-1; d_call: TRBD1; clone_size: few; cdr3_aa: CASSRTGKKLGEQFF; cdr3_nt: TGTGCCAGCTCCAGGACAGGGAAGAAATTAGGTGAGCAGTTCTTC
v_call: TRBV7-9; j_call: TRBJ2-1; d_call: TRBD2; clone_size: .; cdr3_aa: CASSLEGLAGGYNEQFF; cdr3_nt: TGTGCCAGCAGCTTAGAGGGATTAGCGGGGGGCTACAATGAGCAGTTCTTC
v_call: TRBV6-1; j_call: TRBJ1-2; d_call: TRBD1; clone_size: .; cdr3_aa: CASSRDSSPSYGYTF; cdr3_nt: TGTGCCAGCAGCCGGGACAGCTCTCCAAGCTATGGCTACACCTTC
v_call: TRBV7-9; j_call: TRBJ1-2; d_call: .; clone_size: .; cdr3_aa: CSSSPDSNYGYTF; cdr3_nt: TGTTCCAGCAGCCCGGACAGTAACTATGGCTACACCTTC
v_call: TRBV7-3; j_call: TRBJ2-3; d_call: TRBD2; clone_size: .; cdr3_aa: CASSLLGPAGGRPDTQYF; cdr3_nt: TGTGCCAGCAGCTTATTGGGTCCTGCGGGGGGTCGCCCAGATACGCAGTATTTT
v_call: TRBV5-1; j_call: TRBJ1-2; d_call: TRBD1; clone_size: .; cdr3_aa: CASSFGQGQGYTF; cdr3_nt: TGCGCCAGCAGCTTCGGACAGGGTCAAGGCTACACCTTC
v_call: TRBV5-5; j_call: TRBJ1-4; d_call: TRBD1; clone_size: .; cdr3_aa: CASSMGTGRSEKLFF; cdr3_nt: TGTGCCAGCAGCATGGGGACAGGGAGAAGTGAAAAACTGTTTTTT
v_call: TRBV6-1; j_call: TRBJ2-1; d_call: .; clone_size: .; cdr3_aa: CASRHFDEQFF; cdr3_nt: TGTGCCAGCAGGCACTTTGATGAGCAGTTCTTC
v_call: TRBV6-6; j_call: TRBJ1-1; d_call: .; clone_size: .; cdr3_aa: CASSRTVNTEAFF; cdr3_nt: TGTGCCAGCAGTAGGACAGTGAACACTGAAGCTTTCTTT
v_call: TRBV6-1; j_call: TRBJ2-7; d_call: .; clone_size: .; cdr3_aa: CASSQAGTKSYEQYF; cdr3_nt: TGTGCCAGCAGTCAGGCCGGGACAAAATCCTACGAGCAGTACTTC
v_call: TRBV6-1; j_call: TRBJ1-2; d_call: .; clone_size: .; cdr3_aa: CASSAEIGAVNGYTF; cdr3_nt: TGTGCCAGCAGTGCCGAAATAGGGGCCGTCAATGGCTACACCTTC
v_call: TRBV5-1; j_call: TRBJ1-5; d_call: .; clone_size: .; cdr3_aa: CASSLEGYSNQPQHF; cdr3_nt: TGCGCCAGCAGCCTTGAGGGATATAGCAATCAGCCCCAGCATTTT
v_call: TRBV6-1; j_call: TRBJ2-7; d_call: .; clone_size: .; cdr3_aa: CASSRDWPQEQYF; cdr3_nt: TGTGCCAGCAGCCGGGACTGGCCTCAGGAGCAGTACTTC